Below are 4 T cell receptor beta chains sequenced from a single sample in a study of glioma-infiltrating T cells after dendritic cell vaccination. Generated by immunoSEQ multiplex PCR, the TCRdb table keeps only in-frame clones and is missing some. The repertoire includes about 87,000 clones, approximately 90% of them detected once, and 3% to 3.5% sits in the top ten. Sequencing used blood, obtained before dendritic cell vaccination. All receptors come from a human donor with glioblastoma.

The gene calls are TRBV30 and TRBJ2-7; D is possibly TRBD2 (7 bases). CDR3 length: 13 residues. The germline V gene encodes CDR1 GTSNPN and CDR2 SVGIG (reference sequence). Trimming cost V 2 bases and J 5 bases, with 13 bases left between them. The CDR3 bases are TGTGCCTGGAGTCGTAGGGGGGGAGACGAGCAGTACTTC. Amino acids: CAWSRRGGDEQYF.

The chain combines TRBV2 with TRBJ1-1; perhaps TRBD1 as D (5 bases). CDR1 is SNHLY and CDR2 is FYNNEI in the germline V gene. CDR3 length: 13 amino acids. V was clipped by 6 bases and J by 1 base, with 9 bases between them. The chain's CDR3 is CASRGDRNTEAFF. CDR3 in DNA: TGTGCCAGCAGGGGCGACAGGAACACTGAAGCTTTCTTT.

This clone was seen only once. Other DNA variants within this sample encode the same CDR3. The chain carries TRBV19 and TRBJ2-2; 9 bases are a match to TRBD1. CDR3 length equals 14 residues. V shed 10 bases and J 3 bases; nucleotides not matched to a gene: 6. CDR1 is LNHDA and CDR2 is SQIVND in the germline V gene (reference sequence). This chain's CDR3 is CATEQGADTGELFF. The CDR3 DNA reads TGTGCCACCGAACAGGGGGCGGACACCGGGGAGCTGTTTTTT.

This clone was seen a handful of times. The chain links TRBV21-1 to TRBJ1-2. TRBV21-1 is a recognized pseudogene. The CDR3 runs 19 residues. The CDR3 DNA is TGTGCCAGCAGCGCCCACCGGGGGGGGGCGAAGTATTGGAACTATGGCTACACCTTC. It encodes CASSAHRGGAKYWNYGYTF.